This TCR beta chain was captured by sequencing in a study of cytomegalovirus exposure and HLA in healthy donors. Study conclusions and caveats: When a later analysis compared HLA-associated TCR beta chains with equally common others, the HLA-associated chains turned out to be more clonally expanded and to have lower generation probabilities.

Primers included in the PCR were 60 Vbeta and 13 Jbeta primers. Authors' methods: Around 11 million of 65 million to 95 million unique TCR beta chains were shared, per a later count. Assay used: immunoSEQ multiplex PCR; TCRdb lists only in-frame clones, some missing. V, J and clone size reflect that table, while D and trimming were determined from the DNA. The sample records some 70,000 clones, approximately 84% being singletons. On this clone: Its cognate antigen is unknown.

The donors (healthy individuals) were bone marrow donors. Germline CDR1 and CDR2: SGDLS and YYNGEE. The CDR3 covers 15 residues. V trimming: 0 bases; J trimming: 3 bases; junction bases outside the gene matches: 4. The chain has TRBV9 and TRBJ2-7; 9 nucleotides align to TRBD1. This TCR derives from a woman between 50 and 59 years old in good health and CMV-seronegative. The sequenced sample consisted of PBMCs. DNA of the CDR3: TGTGCCAGCAGCGTAGGACAGGGGGTCCACTACGAGCAGTACTTC. Amino acids: CASSVGQGVHYEQYF.